This T cell receptor (beta chain) was recorded in a study of control samples from healthy donors and cancer patients. Assay used: immunoSEQ multiplex PCR; TCRdb lists only in-frame clones, some missing. The sample shows about 120,000 clones, nearly 95% of them seen only once. Trimming took 4 bases from V and 1 from J, leaving 18 bases between them. Germline CDR1 SGDLS, CDR2 YYNGEE. This CDR3 region has 17 residues. The chain has TRBV9 and TRBJ2-4; D may be TRBD2 (5 bases). Sequenced: blood. This sequence originates from a man between 25 and 39 years old in good health. This CDR3 is CASSPRYGSGAKNIQYF. In DNA form, the CDR3 reads TGTGCCAGCAGCCCACGTTACGGCTCGGGGGCCAAAAACATTCAGTACTTC.